Shown below are 22 T cell receptor beta chains from a single sample sequenced in a study of radiotherapy plus CTLA-4 blockade in lung cancer. TCRdb's copy holds only in-frame clones and misses some; the assay was immunoSEQ multiplex PCR. The sample includes some 110,000 clones, 81% of them seen just once. Sequencing was performed on peripheral blood, taken from a patient treated with radiotherapy plus ipilimumab. The receptor set was obtained from a human donor with non-small cell lung cancer that progressed on radiotherapy plus ipilimumab. Some clones in this sample may be carry-over from other donors' samples.

V is TRBV12-5 and J is TRBJ1-1, with 8 positions matching TRBD1. Germline lookup yields CDR1 LGHNT and CDR2 FRNRAP. The CDR3 loop spans 13 amino acids. Trimming removed 5 bases from V and 4 bases from J; junction bases left unmatched: 3. The CDR3 sequence is CASGVTGATEAFF. As DNA, the CDR3 is TGTGCTAGTGGTGTGACAGGGGCCACTGAAGCTTTCTTT.

The chain uses TRBV10-3 and TRBJ2-2, with D perhaps given as TRBD1 or TRBD2 (5 bases each). V lost 8 bases and J 0 bases, leaving 16 bases between the germline ends. The CDR3 sequence is 16 residues long. CDR1 is ENHRY, CDR2 SYGVKD, per germline. The CDR3 coding sequence is TGTGCCATCTCCAAGGCGAGGGGCGCGAACACCGGGGAGCTGTTTTTT. It translates to CAISKARGANTGELFF.

The rearrangement links TRBV4-2 to TRBJ2-3, with 7 positions matching TRBD1. The CDR3 length is 17 residues. The V and J ends lost 1 base and 1 base, in that order; junction bases with no gene match: 8. CDR1 LGHNA and CDR2 YNFKEQ come from the germline V gene. Here the CDR3 reads CASSQAHQGVGTDTQYF. The CDR3 DNA is TGTGCCAGCAGCCAAGCACATCAGGGGGTGGGCACAGATACGCAGTATTTT.

The V and J genes are TRBV2 and TRBJ1-2; maybe TRBD1 (6 bases). V lost 7 bases and J lost 3, with 12 bases in between. This CDR3 has 13 residues. From germline, CDR1 is SNHLY and CDR2 FYNNEI. The CDR3 here is CASNREVDYGYTF. CDR3 coding DNA: TGTGCCAGCAACAGGGAAGTTGACTATGGCTACACCTTC.

This chain joins TRBV5-6 and TRBJ2-7, with D possibly being TRBD1 (5 bases). This CDR3 spans 15 amino acids. V was clipped by 0 bases and J by 2 bases, with 12 bases between them. Germline CDR1 is SGHDT and CDR2 is YYEEEE. The CDR3 sequence is CASSLGGARTYEQYF. In nucleotides, the CDR3 is TGTGCCAGCAGCTTGGGTGGGGCCAGGACCTACGAGCAGTACTTC.

V gene TRBV5-5 combines with J gene TRBJ1-1; no firm D call. Germline CDR1 and CDR2: SGHKS and YYEKEE (reference sequence). V lost 0 bases and J lost 6, with 15 bases in between. The CDR3 is made up of 15 amino acids. The CDR3 here is CASSLAVGGGSEAFF. CDR3 DNA sequence: TGTGCCAGCAGCTTGGCCGTGGGTGGAGGCTCTGAAGCTTTCTTT.

In its sample, this clone was seen a few times. The rearrangement links TRBV4-3 to TRBJ2-5, with 9 positions matching TRBD2. Germline CDR1 LGHNA, CDR2 YSLEER. This CDR3 is 15 amino acids long. With 0 bases clipped from V and 1 base from J, the junction kept 0 bases outside the gene matches. The DNA for the CDR3 is TGCGCCAGCAGCCAAGAGCGGGGGGGCCAAGAGACCCAGTACTTC. Residues: CASSQERGGQETQYF.

The chain employs TRBV7-6 and TRBJ2-7; 9 bases are shared with TRBD1. From germline, CDR1 is SGHVS and CDR2 FNYEAQ. V dropped 5 bases and J dropped 3; count of bases not matched to a gene: 8. The CDR3 has 15 amino acids. CDR3: CASSDPGQGIYEQYF. As DNA, the CDR3 is TGTGCCAGCAGCGACCCGGGACAGGGTATCTACGAGCAGTACTTC.

The chain links TRBV30 to TRBJ1-5; weak D call: TRBD1 (6 bases). Trimming removed 2 bases from V and 6 bases from J, with 11 bases in between. Germline lookup yields CDR1 GTSNPN and CDR2 SVGIG (reference sequence). This CDR3 contains 13 residues. The CDR3 coding sequence is TGTGCCTGGAGTACAGGGTTGGGTCAGCCCCAGCATTTT. It is translated as CAWSTGLGQPQHF. The entire variable domain, with the rest obtained from reference TRBV30 and TRBJ1-5, is as follows: SQTIHQWPATLVQPVGSPLSLECTVEGTSNPNLYWYRQAAGRGLQLLFYSVGIGQISSEVPQNLSASRPQDRQFILSSKKLLLSDSGFYLCAWSTGLGQPQHFGDGTRLSIL.

This clone came up a few times. The V call is TRBV2, the J call TRBJ2-2; no firm D call. V was pared by 7 bases and J by 3 bases, with 9 bases between. Germline CDR1 SNHLY, CDR2 FYNNEI. This CDR3 comprises 13 residues. CDR3 nucleotides: TGTGCCAGCACCACTCGGGACACCGGGGAGCTGTTTTTT. Translating gives CASTTRDTGELFF.

The genes are TRBV28 and TRBJ1-3; possible D gene TRBD1, 5 bases. Trimming left V 3 bases short and J 3 bases short, with 15 bases between. Germline loops: CDR1 MDHEN, CDR2 SYDVKM. The CDR3 runs 16 residues. The DNA for the CDR3 is TGTGCCAGCAGTTTCGGGCAGGGTCTCGTTGGAAACACCATATATTTT. It encodes CASSFGQGLVGNTIYF.

This sequence joins TRBV30 and TRBJ2-1; D is ambiguous. Deletions cut 0 bases from V and 6 bases from J, with 12 bases between. The CDR3 has 14 residues. Germline assignment: CDR1 GTSNPN and CDR2 SVGIG (reference sequence). The CDR3 nucleotides read TGTGCCTGGAGTGTAGGGAATCACATCAATGAGCAGTTCTTC. As protein: CAWSVGNHINEQFF.

The rearrangement links TRBV28 to TRBJ2-1; a weak D match, TRBD2 (6 bases). This CDR3 has 15 amino acids. The ends were cut back, 6 bases at V and 7 bases at J, with 19 bases in the middle. The V gene's germline CDR1 is MDHEN and CDR2 SYDVKM. CDR3 coding DNA: TGTGCCAGCAGGGCTCACGGGGGTACGGGGAATGAGCAGTTCTTC. Its protein is CASRAHGGTGNEQFF.

The chain recombines TRBV6-4 with TRBJ2-3; TRBD2 matches 9 bases. From germline, CDR1 is MRHNA and CDR2 SNTAGT. V shed 0 bases and J 5 bases; nucleotides not matched to a gene: 3. CDR3 length: 15 residues. CDR3 region: CASSDSGAGGDTQYF. CDR3 sequence (DNA): TGTGCCAGCAGTGACTCAGGAGCGGGGGGAGATACGCAGTATTTT.

This sequence joins TRBV2 and TRBJ2-7; D unclear. The V end lost 7 bases, the J end lost 0 bases, and 13 bases lay between the germline ends. From germline, CDR1 is SNHLY and CDR2 FYNNEI. The CDR3 spans 14 residues. Written as DNA, the CDR3 is TGTGCCAGCACCGGCTATTGGAGCTCCTACGAGCAGTACTTC. Encoded protein: CASTGYWSSYEQYF.

The CDR3 coding sequence is TGTGCCAGCAGCTTGGGCAGCCACTATGGCTACACCTTC. The encoded protein is CASSLGSHYGYTF. This chain joins TRBV11-2 and TRBJ1-2, with D hard to call. The germline V gene has CDR1 SGHAT and CDR2 FQNNGV. This CDR3 has 13 residues. The V end was cut by 3 bases, the J end by 3 bases, with 8 bases between.

The gene calls are TRBV5-1 and TRBJ2-2; TRBD2 matches at 13 bases. Trimming removed 2 bases from V and 5 bases from J; junction bases left unmatched: 9. CDR1 is SGHRS, CDR2 YFSETQ, per germline. There are 18 residues in the CDR3. The CDR3: CASSFPGLAGRWTGELFF. The CDR3 nucleotides are TGCGCCAGCAGCTTCCCGGGACTAGCGGGGAGGTGGACCGGGGAGCTGTTTTTT. Full variable domain (missing parts from reference TRBV5-1 and TRBJ2-2): KAGVTQTPRYLIKTRGQQVTLSCSPISGHRSVSWYQQTPGQGLQFLFEYFSETQRNKGNFPGRFSGRQFSNSRSEMNVSTLELGDSALYLCASSFPGLAGRWTGELFFGEGSRLTVL.

CDR3 DNA: TGTGCCAGCTCTAAGAACCAAGATACGCAGTATTTT. It encodes CASSKNQDTQYF. The V and J genes are TRBV18 and TRBJ2-3; D call uncertain. Germline V gene sequence: CDR1 KGHSH, CDR2 LQKENI. Trimming removed 6 bases from V and 5 bases from J, with 9 bases in between. The CDR3 has 12 residues.

This clone was counted a single time. The chain has TRBV7-2 and TRBJ2-3; the match to TRBD2 covers 12 bases. Unmatched junction bases numbered 6, after V lost 5 bases and J lost 3 bases. The length of the CDR3 is 16 residues. Germline V lookup: CDR1 SGHTA, CDR2 FQGNSA. This CDR3 is CASSILAGGPTDTQYF. The CDR3 region has the DNA TGTGCCAGCAGCATTCTAGCGGGGGGGCCAACAGATACGCAGTATTTT. Supplemented by reference TRBV7-2 and TRBJ2-3, the full variable domain reads GAGVSQSPSNKVTEKGKDVELRCDPISGHTALYWYRQSLGQGLEFLIYFQGNSAPDKSGLPSDRFSAERTGGSVSTLTIQRTQQEDSAVYLCASSILAGGPTDTQYFGPGTRLTVL.

The V gene is TRBV11-3, the J gene TRBJ2-1; either TRBD1 or TRBD2 may supply D (5 bases each). The ends were cut back, 3 bases at V and 4 bases at J, with 13 bases in the middle. The CDR3 extends over 15 amino acids. Germline values: CDR1 SGHNT, CDR2 YENEEA. CDR3 region: CASSFPGAGYNEQFF. CDR3 nucleotide sequence: TGTGCCAGCAGCTTCCCCGGGGCAGGGTACAATGAGCAGTTCTTC. Filled out from reference TRBV11-3 and TRBJ2-1, the complete variable domain reads EAGVVQSPRYKIIEKKQPVAFWCNPISGHNTLYWYLQNLGQGPELLIRYENEEAVDDSQLPKDRFSAERLKGVDSTLKIQPAELGDSAVYLCASSFPGAGYNEQFFGPGTRLTVL.

This clone appeared a few times. The chain has TRBV28 and TRBJ1-6; D is undetermined. The V end lost 7 bases, the J end lost 9 bases, and 10 bases lay between the germline ends. The CDR3 has 12 amino acids. Germline lookup yields CDR1 MDHEN and CDR2 SYDVKM. CDR3 nucleotide sequence: TGTGCCAGCACGCGGGGAGGTTCACCCCTCCACTTT. It yields the protein CASTRGGSPLHF.

The CDR3 DNA sequence: TGCGCCAGCAGTTCCGGGACAGGACCTCGGGAGACCCAGTACTTC. Its protein is CASSSGTGPRETQYF. The rearrangement uses TRBV5-1 and TRBJ2-5; 8 bases align to TRBD1. Germline V gene lookup returns CDR1 SGHRS and CDR2 YFSETQ. The V gene end was trimmed by 5 bases and the J gene end by 5 bases; junction bases not matched to a gene: 11. There are 15 residues in the CDR3.